Listed below are T cell receptor beta chains from one sample, sequenced in a study of blood T cell repertoires in COVID-19. TCRdb's copy holds only in-frame clones and misses some; the assay was immunoSEQ multiplex PCR. This sample has under 200,000 clones, with around three quarters found just once. The sequencing sample was made of peripheral blood. The source is a man aged 65 to 85 with active or convalescent COVID-19. Both conserved end residues are part of each CDR3. A D gene is named only where the DNA matches it firmly. Not every row has a clone size; where given, it reads once, few, many or a size class.

clone_size	j_call	v_call	d_call	cdr3_nt	cdr3_aa
NA	TRBJ1-3	TRBV10-3	TRBD1	TGTGCCATCAGTAACAGGGGGCCCTCTGGAAACACCATATATTTT	CAISNRGPSGNTIYF
NA	TRBJ1-1	TRBV5-1	TRBD1	TGCGCCACCAAATCCGGGGGACAGTTGAACACTGAAGCTTTCTTT	CATKSGGQLNTEAFF
NA	TRBJ2-3	TRBV10-3	TRBD2	TGTGCCATCAGTGAGTCCCAGACTAGCGGCACAGATACGCAGTATTTT	CAISESQTSGTDTQYF
NA	TRBJ1-1	TRBV5-8	TRBD1	TGTGCCAGCAGCCCAGGACAGGGGGCGTCTACTGAAGCTTTCTTT	CASSPGQGASTEAFF
NA	TRBJ2-1	TRBV15	NA	TGTGCCACCAGCACCCGGGGTAGCGTCAATGAGCAGTTCTTC	CATSTRGSVNEQFF
NA	TRBJ1-1	TRBV9	TRBD1	TGTGCCAGCAGCGCACAGGGACAGGGGAACACTGAAGCTTTCTTT	CASSAQGQGNTEAFF
NA	TRBJ1-1	TRBV18	NA	TGTGCCAGCTCAGCGGAGGTTACGGGTAACACTGAAGCTTTCTTT	CASSAEVTGNTEAFF
NA	TRBJ1-5	TRBV9	TRBD1	TGTGCCAGCAGCGTGGGAGGACAGGGCGGTCAGCCCCAGCATTTT	CASSVGGQGGQPQHF
NA	TRBJ2-7	TRBV6-5	NA	TGTGCCAGCAGTTACGATCAGGGAAGCGAGCAGTACTTC	CASSYDQGSEQYF
NA	TRBJ2-5	TRBV25-1	NA	TGTGCCAGCAGTGCAGACAGGAGGGCTAGCGGATTCCAAGAGACCCAGTACTTC	CASSADRRASGFQETQYF
NA	TRBJ2-2	TRBV3-1/TRBV3-2	TRBD2	TGTGCCAGCAGCCAGAGAGCGGGAGTGAAGGAGCTGTTTTTT	CASSQRAGVKELFF
NA	TRBJ2-1	TRBV6-6	TRBD1	TGTGCCAGCAGTCCCGGGACAGGGGGAGTGGGGTCCTACAATGAGCAGTTCTTC	CASSPGTGGVGSYNEQFF
NA	TRBJ1-1	TRBV5-1	NA	TGCGCCAGCAGCGGGAAGACAGGGAACACTGAAGCTTTCTTT	CASSGKTGNTEAFF
NA	TRBJ2-7	TRBV5-1	NA	TGCGCCAGCAGCTTGCCGGGGGGCGCCTACGAGCAGTACTTC	CASSLPGGAYEQYF
many	TRBJ2-7	TRBV10-3	NA	TGTGCCATCAGTGCCGATAAGAGGGCCCAGTACTTC	CAISADKRAQYF
NA	TRBJ2-5	TRBV9	NA	TGTGCCAGCAGCGTAGCGCCAGGTGGGACACCTCAAGAGACCCAGTACTTC	CASSVAPGGTPQETQYF
NA	TRBJ2-3	TRBV7-8	NA	TGTGCCAGCAGCTTAGGGACATCCTCGCACACAGATACGCAGTATTTT	CASSLGTSSHTDTQYF
NA	TRBJ1-2	TRBV14	NA	TGTGCCAGCAGCCCCGGCGGGGGGGGCTTGGTTAATGGCTACACCTTC	CASSPGGGGLVNGYTF
NA	TRBJ2-3	TRBV5-4	TRBD2	TGTGCCAGCAGCCCCACTAAGAGCGGGGGCACAGATACGCAGTATTTT	CASSPTKSGGTDTQYF
NA	TRBJ1-1	TRBV19	NA	TGTGCCAGTAGTATTAACCTCGAGGACACTGAAGCTTTCTTT	CASSINLEDTEAFF
NA	TRBJ2-1	TRBV11-3	TRBD2	TGTGCCAGCAGCTTAGCGGGGGGCTCCTACAATGAGCAGTTCTTC	CASSLAGGSYNEQFF
NA	TRBJ1-6	TRBV30	NA	TGTGCCTGGAGGTCGGACAGTCTTTATAATTCACCCCTCCACTTT	CAWRSDSLYNSPLHF
NA	TRBJ1-1	TRBV6-5	NA	TGTGCCAGCTATAGGGGACTTGAAGCTTTCTTT	CASYRGLEAFF
NA	TRBJ1-2	TRBV2	TRBD1	TGTGCCAGCAGTGGGGACAGTAACTATGGCTACACCTTC	CASSGDSNYGYTF
NA	TRBJ2-1	TRBV10-3	NA	TGTGCCATCAGTGGGATCACCGGAACAGGGCCGTACAATGAGCAGTTCTTC	CAISGITGTGPYNEQFF
NA	TRBJ2-1	TRBV11-2	NA	TGTGCCAGCAGCTTAAGCTCCCCCCATGAGCAGTTCTTC	CASSLSSPHEQFF
NA	TRBJ1-2	TRBV9	NA	TGTGCCAGCAGTATAACAGTGGGCTCTCATGGCTACACCTTC	CASSITVGSHGYTF
NA	TRBJ2-1	TRBV7-3	NA	TGTGCCAGCAGCACGCAGGGAGGTCCGGCACGTGAGCAGTTCTTC	CASSTQGGPAREQFF
NA	TRBJ2-2	TRBV9	NA	TGTGCCAGCAGCGTAGTGACCAGCGGAGGGACCACCGGGGAGCTGTTTTTT	CASSVVTSGGTTGELFF
once	TRBJ2-3	TRBV19	TRBD1	TGTGCCAGTATGGGGATGAACCCGGTGCCCGGGACAGGTGCTGCGGATACGCAGTATTTT	CASMGMNPVPGTGAADTQYF
NA	TRBJ2-5	TRBV6-6	TRBD2	TGTGCCAGCAGTTTTGGGCGGGGGGACCAAGAGACCCAGTACTTC	CASSFGRGDQETQYF
NA	TRBJ1-4	TRBV19	TRBD1	TGTGCCAGTAGTATCCCGGACAGGGCTAAGGAAGAAAAACTGTTTTTT	CASSIPDRAKEEKLFF
NA	TRBJ1-6	TRBV5-6	TRBD1	TGTGCCAGCAGCTCTGTAGGAACTCCGGGACAGTACAATTCACCCCTCCACTTT	CASSSVGTPGQYNSPLHF
NA	TRBJ1-2	TRBV4-1	NA	TGCGCCAGCAGCCAAGATGGACAGTTGATTAGCTATGGCTACACCTTC	CASSQDGQLISYGYTF
once	TRBJ2-7	TRBV3-1/TRBV3-2	NA	TGTGCCAGCAGCCAAGTTCAGGCGAACGAGCAGTACTTC	CASSQVQANEQYF
few	TRBJ1-3	TRBV19	TRBD1	TGTGCCAGTCGGACAGGGGGAGACTCTGGAAACACCATATATTTT	CASRTGGDSGNTIYF
NA	TRBJ2-3	TRBV5-5	NA	TGTGCCAGCAGCTTGGAGGGCGGCGGGGGCACAGATACGCAGTATTTT	CASSLEGGGGTDTQYF
once	TRBJ2-1	TRBV2	TRBD1	TGTGCCAGCAGCCTCCCGGGACAGGGCTTCGAGCAGTTCTTC	CASSLPGQGFEQFF
NA	TRBJ1-2	TRBV12-3/TRBV12-4	NA	TGTGCCAGCAGTTCGACAGCACCCTATGGCTACACCTTC	CASSSTAPYGYTF
NA	TRBJ2-2	TRBV6-2/TRBV6-3	TRBD1	TGTGCCAGCAGTTCCCACCCCCGACAGGGGGCGTGGTACTCCGGGGAGCTGTTTTTT	CASSSHPRQGAWYSGELFF
NA	TRBJ1-2	TRBV19	NA	TGTGCCAGTAGTACAGGGGAACCGTCTTATGGCTACACCTTC	CASSTGEPSYGYTF
NA	TRBJ1-2	TRBV2	TRBD1	TGTGCCAGCAGTGAGATTCAGGGGGCTGGAGGCTACACCTTC	CASSEIQGAGGYTF
NA	TRBJ2-7	TRBV2	TRBD2	TGTGCCAGCAGTGACCGGACTAGCGGGGCCTACGAGCAGTACTTC	CASSDRTSGAYEQYF
NA	TRBJ1-2	TRBV14	NA	TGTGCCAGCAGCCGGACAGCTAACTATGGCTACACCTTC	CASSRTANYGYTF
few	TRBJ2-1	TRBV9	TRBD2	TGTGCCAGCAGCGCCCTCGGGGGGGAGCAGTTCTTC	CASSALGGEQFF
NA	TRBJ1-2	TRBV18	NA	TGTGCCAGCTCACCACTGGGGCAAATTAACTATGGCTACACCTTC	CASSPLGQINYGYTF
NA	TRBJ1-6	TRBV9	NA	TGTGCCAGCAGCGGGATGAGGGATTCACCCCTCCACTTT	CASSGMRDSPLHF